Following are 23 T cell receptor beta chains from one sample sequenced in a study of T cell responses to AZD1222 COVID-19 vaccine. The method was immunoSEQ multiplex PCR; TCRdb's version includes in-frame clones alone and lacks a portion of them. The sample contains around 180,000 clones, about nine tenths of which appear only once. The sample consisted of peripheral blood, taken on day 0 of AZD1222 vaccination. These receptors were taken from an adult in good health.

The V call is TRBV19, the J call TRBJ1-6; TRBD1 is a possible D gene (5 bases). Trimming removed 3 bases from V and 10 bases from J, with 10 bases in between. This CDR3 comprises 13 residues. Looked up from germline, CDR1 is LNHDA and CDR2 is SQIVND (reference sequence). For the CDR3, the DNA is TGTGCCAGTAGTATGTGGGGGGAGTCACCCCTCCACTTT. Translation gives CASSMWGESPLHF.

This chain uses TRBV27 with TRBJ1-1; D gene unclear. The germline V and J ends were trimmed by 8 bases and 3 bases, with 10 bases remaining between them. CDR3 length: 12 residues. CDR1 MNHEY and CDR2 SMNVEV come from the germline V gene (reference sequence). The CDR3 is CASVSWDTEAFF. The DNA of the CDR3 is TGTGCCAGCGTTAGCTGGGACACTGAAGCTTTCTTT.

The CDR3 loop is CASSTGSGGLAGELFF. The DNA of the CDR3 is TGTGCCAGCAGCACCGGGTCAGGGGGACTCGCCGGGGAGCTGTTTTTT. The chain is built from TRBV5-5 and TRBJ2-2; D might be TRBD1 (7 bases). The CDR3 is 16 amino acids. Deletions cut 4 bases from V and 6 bases from J, with 19 bases between. From germline, CDR1 is SGHKS and CDR2 YYEKEE (reference sequence).

V usage is TRBV7-9 and J usage is TRBJ1-1; D perhaps matches TRBD1 (6 bases). CDR3 length: 13 amino acids. The V and J ends lost 1 base and 7 bases respectively, with 10 bases between them. Germline V gene sequence: CDR1 SEHNR, CDR2 FQNEAQ (reference sequence). The CDR3 DNA reads as TGTGCCAGCAGCTTAGGGTTAGGGGGTGAAGCTTTCTTT. Its protein is CASSLGLGGEAFF.

V and J are TRBV15 and TRBJ1-1; D unresolved. CDR1 and CDR2 from the germline V gene are LNHNV and YYDKDF (reference sequence). The CDR3 spans 13 residues. V was pared by 5 bases and J by 1 base, with 8 bases between. This CDR3 is CATSSQPNTEAFF. CDR3 DNA sequence: TGTGCCACCAGCTCCCAGCCGAACACTGAAGCTTTCTTT.

CDR3 protein: CASSTLGDHNSPLHF. CDR3 bases: TGTGCCAGCAGCACCCTCGGGGACCATAATTCACCCCTCCACTTT. The chain combines TRBV13 with TRBJ1-6, with D perhaps matching TRBD1 (5 bases). Trimming stripped 5 bases from V and 5 bases from J, with 13 bases between. The CDR3 has 15 amino acids. CDR1 PRHDT and CDR2 FYEKMQ come from the germline V gene (reference sequence).

The J gene is TRBJ1-4, the V gene TRBV7-9; D perhaps matches TRBD1 (5 bases). V lost 5 bases and J 5 bases, leaving 18 bases between the germline ends. From germline, CDR1 is SEHNR and CDR2 FQNEAQ (reference sequence). This CDR3 has 16 residues. The CDR3 here is CASSLGGSRGNEKLFF. CDR3 in DNA: TGTGCCAGCAGCCTCGGTGGGTCCCGGGGGAATGAAAAACTGTTTTTT.

V usage is TRBV7-3 and J usage is TRBJ1-1, with no clear D. This CDR3 comprises 13 residues. With 4 bases removed from V and 10 bases from J, the gap between germline ends came to 16 bases. From germline, CDR1 is SGHTA and CDR2 FQGTGA. For the CDR3, the DNA is TGTGCCAGCAGCTCGAACAACCGCGGGGTAGCTTTCTTT. This codes for CASSSNNRGVAFF. The complete variable domain, with remaining parts taken from reference TRBV7-3 and TRBJ1-1, reads GAGVSQTPSNKVTEKGKYVELRCDPISGHTALYWYRQSLGQGPEFLIYFQGTGAADDSGLPNDRFFAVRPEGSVSTLKIQRTERGDSAVYLCASSSNNRGVAFFGQGTRLTVV.

The chain links TRBV27 to TRBJ1-5; D might be TRBD1 (6 bases). The germline gives CDR1 MNHEY, CDR2 SMNVEV (reference sequence). The V end was cut by 6 bases, the J end by 7 bases, with 19 bases between. This CDR3 is built from 15 residues. The CDR3 loop is CASSLQGQPNQPQHF. CDR3 DNA: TGTGCCAGCAGCCTACAGGGCCAGCCCAACCAGCCCCAGCATTTT.

This chain connects TRBV30 to TRBJ1-6; 10 bases map to TRBD1. With V trimmed by 8 bases and J by 8 bases, 9 bases remained unmatched. The germline CDR1 and CDR2 sequences are GTSNPN and SVGIG (reference sequence). The CDR3 totals 14 residues. The DNA of the CDR3 is TGTGCCAGCCAAGGCGGGACAGGGGATTCACCCCTCCACTTT. It codes for CASQGGTGDSPLHF.

The sample holds one count of this clone. The chain uses TRBV4-3 and TRBJ1-1, with D possibly being TRBD1 (5 bases). V lost 1 base and J 13 bases, leaving 16 bases between the germline ends. The CDR3 has 13 residues. Per the germline V gene, CDR1 is LGHNA and CDR2 is YSLEER. CDR3 in amino acids: CASSQARGREVFF. CDR3 nucleotides: TGCGCCAGCAGCCAAGCGCGGGGCAGGGAGGTTTTCTTT.

This clone appeared a few times. The chain recombines TRBV7-6 with TRBJ1-4; the D gene is possibly TRBD1 (5 bases). This CDR3 has 15 residues. Germline V CDR1 and CDR2: SGHVS, FNYEAQ. V was pared by 1 base and J by 6 bases, with 12 bases between. The CDR3: CASSLVGGKDEKLFF. The CDR3 DNA follows: TGTGCCAGCAGCTTAGTGGGGGGGAAAGATGAAAAACTGTTTTTT.

This sequence joins TRBV5-6 and TRBJ2-1; a weak D match, TRBD2 (5 bases). Germline loops: CDR1 SGHDT, CDR2 YYEEEE. This CDR3 region has 12 residues. Trimming took off 4 bases at V and 7 bases at J, with 9 bases between the two ends. CDR3 coding DNA: TGTGCCAGCAGCGCGGGCCTAAATGAGCAGTTCTTC. This encodes CASSAGLNEQFF.

The chain joins TRBV19 to TRBJ1-5, with 11 bases matching TRBD1. The CDR3 runs 15 residues. Germline-derived CDR1 and CDR2 are LNHDA and SQIVND (reference sequence). The V segment lost 5 bases and the J segment 4 bases; nucleotides outside the gene matches: 4. The CDR3 region has the DNA TGTGCCAGTAGTCCAGGACAGGGGGCTAATCAGCCCCAGCATTTT. It translates to CASSPGQGANQPQHF.

The chain carries TRBV27 and TRBJ1-2, with 10 bases aligning to TRBD1. V gave up 2 bases and J gave up 0 bases; unmatched junction bases: 6. The V gene's germline CDR1 is MNHEY and CDR2 SMNVEV (reference sequence). This CDR3 has 17 residues. The CDR3 spells CASSLSRGTGANYGYTF. CDR3 nucleotides: TGTGCCAGCAGTTTAAGTCGGGGGACAGGGGCTAACTATGGCTACACCTTC.

This clone was seen only once. The V call is TRBV5-8, the J call TRBJ2-2; D is perhaps TRBD1 (6 bases). V lost 3 bases and J 4 bases, leaving 13 bases between the germline ends. CDR1 is SGHTS and CDR2 is YDEGEE in the germline V gene. The CDR3 loop spans 15 amino acids. CDR3 sequence reads: CASSSGTRPTGELFF. CDR3 sequence (DNA): TGTGCCAGCAGCTCCGGGACAAGACCCACCGGGGAGCTGTTTTTT. Looking up the rest from reference TRBV5-8 and TRBJ2-2 gives the full variable domain: EAGVTQSPTHLIKTRGQQATLRCSPISGHTSVYWYQQALGLGLQFLLWYDEGEERNRGNFPPRFSGRQFPNYSSELNVNALELEDSALYLCASSSGTRPTGELFFGEGSRLTVL.

The CDR3 sequence is CASKWEVNSYEQYF. Here the CDR3 DNA reads TGTGCCAGTAAATGGGAAGTGAATTCCTACGAGCAGTACTTC. The chain carries TRBV19 and TRBJ2-7, with unresolved D. V was clipped by 7 bases and J by 1 base, with 14 bases between them. From germline, CDR1 is LNHDA and CDR2 SQIVND (reference sequence). This CDR3 has 14 residues.

This rearrangement joins TRBV10-3 to TRBJ2-2, with TRBD1 matching 8 bases. The CDR3 consists of 15 residues. After removal of 6 bases from V and 5 bases from J, the junction contained 8 bases not matched to a gene. The V gene's germline CDR1 is ENHRY and CDR2 SYGVKD. CDR3 in amino acids: CAIRGQATGTGELFF. The CDR3 DNA follows: TGTGCCATCAGGGGACAGGCCACGGGAACCGGGGAGCTGTTTTTT.

This chain connects TRBV5-1 to TRBJ2-5, with 9 positions matching TRBD2. From germline, CDR1 is SGHRS and CDR2 YFSETQ. CDR3 length: 15 amino acids. Unmatched junction bases numbered 4, after V lost 2 bases and J lost 2 bases. For the CDR3, the DNA is TGCGCCAGCAGCTTCGGTGCGGGGGGGCAAGAGACCCAGTACTTC. This gives the protein CASSFGAGGQETQYF.

The chain links TRBV20-1 to TRBJ2-1; no firm D call. The V gene lost 4 bases and the J gene lost 6 bases, with 7 bases spanning the gap. This CDR3 region has 11 residues. Germline loops: CDR1 DFQATT, CDR2 SNEGSKA (reference sequence). CDR3 protein: CSAKVVNEQFF. The CDR3 region has the DNA TGCAGTGCTAAGGTTGTCAATGAGCAGTTCTTC.

This clone was counted a single time. The chain employs TRBV7-3 and TRBJ1-6; 7 bases match TRBD1. The CDR3 has 14 residues. Germline V CDR1 and CDR2: SGHTA, FQGTGA. V shed 2 bases and J 10 bases; nucleotides not matched to a gene: 5. The CDR3 sequence is CASSLSGGESPLHF. The CDR3 region has the DNA TGTGCCAGCAGCTTATCAGGGGGGGAGTCACCCCTCCACTTT. The complete variable domain, with remaining parts taken from reference TRBV7-3 and TRBJ1-6, reads GAGVSQTPSNKVTEKGKYVELRCDPISGHTALYWYRQSLGQGPEFLIYFQGTGAADDSGLPNDRFFAVRPEGSVSTLKIQRTERGDSAVYLCASSLSGGESPLHFGNGTRLTVT.

This chain connects TRBV4-1 to TRBJ1-1; no reliable D call. Germline values: CDR1 MGHRA, CDR2 YSYEKL. This CDR3 region has 14 residues. V was pared by 0 bases and J by 2 bases, with 7 bases between. The CDR3 sequence is CASSQDPSNTEAFF. In DNA, the CDR3 is TGCGCCAGCAGCCAAGACCCATCAAACACTGAAGCTTTCTTT.

The chain couples TRBV6-5 to TRBJ1-4; 7 nucleotides line up with TRBD1. Trimming cost V 6 bases and J 5 bases; bases outside gene matches: 6. The germline V gene encodes CDR1 MNHEY and CDR2 SVGAGI. The CDR3 has 14 amino acids. The DNA for the CDR3 is TGTGCCAGCAGCGAGGCAGGGGGGAATGAAAAACTGTTTTTT. Amino acid sequence: CASSEAGGNEKLFF.